Listed below are T cell receptor beta chains from one sample, sequenced in a study of blood T cell repertoires in COVID-19. Profiling relied on immunoSEQ multiplex PCR, and the TCRdb table lists in-frame clones only, not all of them. The data contain more than 250,000 clones, roughly 83% of them singletons. The sample comprised peripheral blood. These receptors originate from a woman between 45 and 65 years old with acute or convalescent COVID-19. CDR3s include the opening cysteine and the closing phenylalanine or tryptophan. Fields, in order: CDR3 protein, CDR3 DNA, CDR3 length, J gene, V gene, D gene, clone size. D genes are given only for firm matches. Size is omitted from some rows. Given values are once, few, many or a class for expanded clones.

cdr3_aa: CSVEDRRGSGNTIYF
cdr3_nt: TGCAGCGTTGAAGATCGCAGAGGGTCTGGAAACACCATATATTTT
cdr3_length: 15
j_call: TRBJ1-3
v_call: TRBV29-1
d_call: -
clone_size: -

cdr3_aa: CASSSLVNTEAFF
cdr3_nt: TGTGCCAGCAGCTCTCTCGTGAACACTGAAGCTTTCTTT
cdr3_length: 13
j_call: TRBJ1-1
v_call: TRBV7-6
d_call: -
clone_size: few

cdr3_aa: CAWSVEQPNTEAFF
cdr3_nt: TGTGCCTGGAGTGTTGAGCAACCAAACACTGAAGCTTTCTTT
cdr3_length: 14
j_call: TRBJ1-1
v_call: TRBV30
d_call: -
clone_size: -

cdr3_aa: CASSAGTDTQYF
cdr3_nt: TGTGCCAGCAGTGCTGGCACAGATACGCAGTATTTT
cdr3_length: 12
j_call: TRBJ2-3
v_call: TRBV25-1
d_call: -
clone_size: -

cdr3_aa: CASSLEGSAEQYF
cdr3_nt: TGTGCCAGCAGCTTGGAGGGCTCCGCCGAGCAGTACTTC
cdr3_length: 13
j_call: TRBJ2-7
v_call: TRBV7-9
d_call: -
clone_size: once

cdr3_aa: CASSLVGHKDTEAFF
cdr3_nt: TGCGCCAGCAGCTTGGTAGGACACAAGGACACTGAAGCTTTCTTT
cdr3_length: 15
j_call: TRBJ1-1
v_call: TRBV5-1
d_call: -
clone_size: -

cdr3_aa: CASSHPGQGIYGYTF
cdr3_nt: TGCGCCAGCAGCCACCCGGGACAGGGGATCTATGGCTACACCTTC
cdr3_length: 15
j_call: TRBJ1-2
v_call: TRBV5-1
d_call: TRBD1
clone_size: -

cdr3_aa: CASSFDPSRDGYTF
cdr3_nt: TGTGCCAGCAGCTTTGACCCTTCCCGGGATGGCTACACCTTC
cdr3_length: 14
j_call: TRBJ1-2
v_call: TRBV7-9
d_call: -
clone_size: -

cdr3_aa: CASSTRGGAGEQYF
cdr3_nt: TGTGCCAGCAGCACCCGTGGGGGGGCCGGCGAGCAGTACTTC
cdr3_length: 14
j_call: TRBJ2-7
v_call: TRBV7-2
d_call: -
clone_size: few

cdr3_aa: CAAKTGGSYYGYTF
cdr3_nt: TGTGCCGCGAAGACAGGGGGTTCCTATTATGGCTACACCTTC
cdr3_length: 14
j_call: TRBJ1-2
v_call: TRBV28
d_call: TRBD1
clone_size: -

cdr3_aa: CASSLSTRLAGVAGELFF
cdr3_nt: TGTGCCAGCAGTTTATCTACCCGACTAGCGGGAGTTGCCGGGGAGCTGTTTTTT
cdr3_length: 18
j_call: TRBJ2-2
v_call: TRBV28
d_call: TRBD2
clone_size: -

cdr3_aa: CASSYWTGGTYEQYF
cdr3_nt: TGTGCCAGCAGTTACTGGACAGGGGGAACCTACGAGCAGTACTTC
cdr3_length: 15
j_call: TRBJ2-7
v_call: TRBV6-5
d_call: TRBD1
clone_size: -

cdr3_aa: CASLRLAGGGELFF
cdr3_nt: TGTGCCAGCCTCCGACTAGCGGGAGGTGGGGAGCTGTTTTTT
cdr3_length: 14
j_call: TRBJ2-2
v_call: TRBV11-2
d_call: TRBD2
clone_size: few

cdr3_aa: CASSISGTVYNEQFF
cdr3_nt: TGTGCCAGCAGTATATCCGGGACAGTTTACAATGAGCAGTTCTTC
cdr3_length: 15
j_call: TRBJ2-1
v_call: TRBV27
d_call: TRBD1
clone_size: -

cdr3_aa: CASSLERVTSSYNEQFF
cdr3_nt: TGTGCCAGCAGCTTAGAGCGGGTCACCAGCTCCTACAATGAGCAGTTCTTC
cdr3_length: 17
j_call: TRBJ2-1
v_call: TRBV11-2
d_call: -
clone_size: -

cdr3_aa: CATSGYRGLPSTDTQYF
cdr3_nt: TGTGCCACCAGCGGGTATAGGGGCCTACCAAGCACAGATACGCAGTATTTT
cdr3_length: 17
j_call: TRBJ2-3
v_call: TRBV15
d_call: -
clone_size: -

cdr3_aa: CASSLQQGINEKLFF
cdr3_nt: TGCGCCAGCAGCCTCCAACAGGGGATAAATGAAAAACTGTTTTTT
cdr3_length: 15
j_call: TRBJ1-4
v_call: TRBV5-1
d_call: TRBD1
clone_size: -

cdr3_aa: CASSSPGTGKEKLFF
cdr3_nt: TGTGCCAGTAGTTCACCCGGGACAGGGAAAGAAAAACTGTTTTTT
cdr3_length: 15
j_call: TRBJ1-4
v_call: TRBV19
d_call: TRBD1
clone_size: -

cdr3_aa: CASSASAGGSYNEQFF
cdr3_nt: TGTGCCAGCAGCGCCTCAGCGGGAGGGTCCTACAATGAGCAGTTCTTC
cdr3_length: 16
j_call: TRBJ2-1
v_call: TRBV7-9
d_call: TRBD2
clone_size: -

cdr3_aa: CASSISVDYGYTF
cdr3_nt: TGTGCCAGTAGTATATCAGTGGACTATGGCTACACCTTC
cdr3_length: 13
j_call: TRBJ1-2
v_call: TRBV19
d_call: -
clone_size: -

cdr3_aa: CASSYSPGGPMDTQYF
cdr3_nt: TGTGCCAGCAGTTACTCGCCGGGAGGGCCTATGGATACGCAGTATTTT
cdr3_length: 16
j_call: TRBJ2-3
v_call: TRBV6-5
d_call: TRBD2
clone_size: -

cdr3_aa: CASSPPGLADYNEQFF
cdr3_nt: TGTGCCAGCTCACCACCGGGACTAGCGGACTACAATGAGCAGTTCTTC
cdr3_length: 16
j_call: TRBJ2-1
v_call: TRBV18
d_call: TRBD2
clone_size: -

cdr3_aa: CAIRGAGSNQPQHF
cdr3_nt: TGTGCCATCAGGGGAGCTGGGAGCAATCAGCCCCAGCATTTT
cdr3_length: 14
j_call: TRBJ1-5
v_call: TRBV10-3
d_call: -
clone_size: -

cdr3_aa: CAWSVLAGTEAFF
cdr3_nt: TGTGCCTGGAGTGTATTGGCGGGCACTGAAGCTTTCTTT
cdr3_length: 13
j_call: TRBJ1-1
v_call: TRBV30
d_call: -
clone_size: -

cdr3_aa: CASSSGLAGVGEQFF
cdr3_nt: TGTGCCAGCAGCAGCGGACTAGCGGGAGTGGGTGAGCAGTTCTTC
cdr3_length: 15
j_call: TRBJ2-1
v_call: TRBV7-3
d_call: TRBD2
clone_size: -

cdr3_aa: CAWAGQANTEAFF
cdr3_nt: TGTGCCTGGGCGGGACAGGCAAACACTGAAGCTTTCTTT
cdr3_length: 13
j_call: TRBJ1-1
v_call: TRBV30
d_call: TRBD1
clone_size: -

cdr3_aa: CASERNYGYTF
cdr3_nt: TGTGCCAGCGAGAGAAACTATGGCTACACCTTC
cdr3_length: 11
j_call: TRBJ1-2
v_call: TRBV7-9
d_call: -
clone_size: once

cdr3_aa: CATSRAEQGHQYF
cdr3_nt: TGTGCCACCAGCAGAGCGGAACAGGGCCACCAGTACTTC
cdr3_length: 13
j_call: TRBJ2-5
v_call: TRBV15
d_call: -
clone_size: -

cdr3_aa: CASSHGSGSSSTDTQYF
cdr3_nt: TGTGCCAGCAGCCACGGGAGCGGGAGTTCTAGCACAGATACGCAGTATTTT
cdr3_length: 17
j_call: TRBJ2-3
v_call: TRBV4-2
d_call: TRBD2
clone_size: few

cdr3_aa: CASGGTSGSYEQYF
cdr3_nt: TGTGCCAGCGGTGGGACTAGCGGGAGCTACGAGCAGTACTTC
cdr3_length: 14
j_call: TRBJ2-7
v_call: TRBV28
d_call: TRBD2
clone_size: once

cdr3_aa: CASSEPSGHSYEQYF
cdr3_nt: TGTGCCAGCAGTGAACCAAGCGGGCACTCCTACGAGCAGTACTTC
cdr3_length: 15
j_call: TRBJ2-7
v_call: TRBV25-1
d_call: -
clone_size: once

cdr3_aa: CASSVGGGFYEQYF
cdr3_nt: TGTGCCAGCAGCGTAGGGGGCGGATTCTACGAGCAGTACTTC
cdr3_length: 14
j_call: TRBJ2-7
v_call: TRBV9
d_call: -
clone_size: few

cdr3_aa: CASSLGTSGPSSYEQYF
cdr3_nt: TGTGCCAGCAGCTTAGGGACTAGCGGGCCGAGCTCCTACGAGCAGTACTTC
cdr3_length: 17
j_call: TRBJ2-7
v_call: TRBV7-8
d_call: TRBD2
clone_size: -

cdr3_aa: CASSYSGTGGHEQYF
cdr3_nt: TGTGCCAGCAGTTACTCCGGGACAGGGGGCCACGAGCAGTACTTC
cdr3_length: 15
j_call: TRBJ2-7
v_call: TRBV6-5
d_call: TRBD1
clone_size: -

cdr3_aa: CASSLDNYYNEQFF
cdr3_nt: TGTGCCAGCTCACTGGACAACTACTACAATGAGCAGTTCTTC
cdr3_length: 14
j_call: TRBJ2-1
v_call: TRBV18
d_call: -
clone_size: -

cdr3_aa: CASSQPYSSGSKAGELFF
cdr3_nt: TGTGCCAGCAGCCAACCTTATTCTAGCGGGAGTAAGGCCGGGGAGCTGTTTTTT
cdr3_length: 18
j_call: TRBJ2-2
v_call: TRBV3-1/TRBV3-2
d_call: TRBD2
clone_size: -

cdr3_aa: CASSPSDAAGFEQYF
cdr3_nt: TGTGCCAGCAGTCCCTCTGATGCTGCAGGCTTCGAGCAGTACTTC
cdr3_length: 15
j_call: TRBJ2-7
v_call: TRBV28
d_call: -
clone_size: -

cdr3_aa: CASSAPGTGHFYEQYF
cdr3_nt: TGTGCCAGTAGTGCGCCCGGGACAGGGCATTTCTACGAGCAGTACTTC
cdr3_length: 16
j_call: TRBJ2-7
v_call: TRBV19
d_call: TRBD1
clone_size: -

cdr3_aa: CASSGQGATNEKLFF
cdr3_nt: TGTGCCAGCAGTGGACAGGGGGCAACTAATGAAAAACTGTTTTTT
cdr3_length: 15
j_call: TRBJ1-4
v_call: TRBV28
d_call: TRBD1
clone_size: -

cdr3_aa: CASSLAGTGTEAFF
cdr3_nt: TGCGCCAGCAGCTTGGCGGGGACAGGGACTGAAGCTTTCTTT
cdr3_length: 14
j_call: TRBJ1-1
v_call: TRBV5-1
d_call: TRBD1
clone_size: -